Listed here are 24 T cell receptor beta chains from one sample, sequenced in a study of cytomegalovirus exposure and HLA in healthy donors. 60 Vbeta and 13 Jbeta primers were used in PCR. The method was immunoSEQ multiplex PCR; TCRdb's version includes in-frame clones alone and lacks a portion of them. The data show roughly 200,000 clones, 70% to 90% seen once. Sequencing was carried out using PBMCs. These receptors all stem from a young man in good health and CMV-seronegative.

CDR3 sequence: CASSGTLNSPLHF. The CDR3 bases are TGTGCCAGCAGCGGGACATTAAACTCACCCCTCCACTTT. V is TRBV5-6 and J is TRBJ1-6; D may be TRBD1 (6 bases). The V end lost 4 bases, the J end lost 10 bases, and 12 bases lay between the germline ends. The CDR3 totals 13 residues. Germline-derived CDR1 and CDR2 are SGHDT and YYEEEE.

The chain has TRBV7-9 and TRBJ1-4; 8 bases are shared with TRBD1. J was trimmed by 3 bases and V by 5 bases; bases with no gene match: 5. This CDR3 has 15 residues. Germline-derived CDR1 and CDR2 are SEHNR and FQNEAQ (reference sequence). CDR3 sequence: CASSPGQGSNEKLFF. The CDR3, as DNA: TGTGCCAGCAGCCCAGGACAGGGATCTAATGAAAAACTGTTTTTT.

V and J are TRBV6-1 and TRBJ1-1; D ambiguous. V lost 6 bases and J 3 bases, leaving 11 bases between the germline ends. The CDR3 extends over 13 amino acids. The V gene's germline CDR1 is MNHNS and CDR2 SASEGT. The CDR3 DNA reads TGTGCCAGCAGCCTGCAGGCGCACACTGAAGCTTTCTTT. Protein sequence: CASSLQAHTEAFF.

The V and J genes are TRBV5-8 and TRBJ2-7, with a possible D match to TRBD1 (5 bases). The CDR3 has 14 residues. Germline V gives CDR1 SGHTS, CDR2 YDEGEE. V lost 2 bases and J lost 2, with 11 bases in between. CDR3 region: CASSFAQGPYEQYF. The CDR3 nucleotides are TGTGCCAGCAGCTTTGCGCAGGGCCCCTACGAGCAGTACTTC.

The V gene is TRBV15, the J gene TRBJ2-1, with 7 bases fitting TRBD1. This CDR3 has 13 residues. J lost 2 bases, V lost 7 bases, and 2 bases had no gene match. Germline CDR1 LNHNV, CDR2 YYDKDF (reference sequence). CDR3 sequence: CATKQGTYNEQFF. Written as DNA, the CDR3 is TGTGCCACCAAACAGGGGACCTACAATGAGCAGTTCTTC.

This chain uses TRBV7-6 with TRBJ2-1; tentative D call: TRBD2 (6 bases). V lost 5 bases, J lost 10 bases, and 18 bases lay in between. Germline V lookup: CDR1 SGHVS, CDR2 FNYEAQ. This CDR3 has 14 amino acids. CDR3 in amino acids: CASSPRDRGWEQFF. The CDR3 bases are TGTGCCAGCAGCCCGCGGGACCGGGGGTGGGAGCAGTTCTTC.

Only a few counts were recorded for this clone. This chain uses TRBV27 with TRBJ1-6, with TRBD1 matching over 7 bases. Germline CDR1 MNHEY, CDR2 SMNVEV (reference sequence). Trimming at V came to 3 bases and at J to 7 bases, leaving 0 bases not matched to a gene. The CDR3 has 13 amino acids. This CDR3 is CASSLGQNSPLHF. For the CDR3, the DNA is TGTGCCAGCAGTTTGGGACAGAATTCACCCCTCCACTTT.

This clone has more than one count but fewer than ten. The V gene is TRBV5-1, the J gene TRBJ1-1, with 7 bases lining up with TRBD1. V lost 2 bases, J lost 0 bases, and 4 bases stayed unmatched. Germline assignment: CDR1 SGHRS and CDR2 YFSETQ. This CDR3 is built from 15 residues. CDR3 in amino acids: CASSLGTVVNTEAFF. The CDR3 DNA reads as TGCGCCAGCAGCTTAGGGACAGTCGTGAACACTGAAGCTTTCTTT.

The CDR3: CASSVESGGPAYEQYF. CDR3 DNA sequence: TGTGCCAGCAGCGTGGAGAGCGGGGGGCCAGCCTACGAGCAGTACTTC. The chain combines TRBV9 with TRBJ2-7; 9 bases are shared with TRBD2. The CDR3 spans 16 residues. The ends lost 2 bases at V and 2 bases at J; junction bases unmatched: 8. Germline-derived CDR1 and CDR2 are SGDLS and YYNGEE.

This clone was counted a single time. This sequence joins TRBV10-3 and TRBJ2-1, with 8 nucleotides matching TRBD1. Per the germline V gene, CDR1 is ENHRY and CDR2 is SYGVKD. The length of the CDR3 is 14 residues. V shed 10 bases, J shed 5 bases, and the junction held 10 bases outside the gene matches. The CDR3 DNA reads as TGTGCCACCGCCGGGACAGGAATGAACAATGAGCAGTTCTTC. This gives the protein CATAGTGMNNEQFF.

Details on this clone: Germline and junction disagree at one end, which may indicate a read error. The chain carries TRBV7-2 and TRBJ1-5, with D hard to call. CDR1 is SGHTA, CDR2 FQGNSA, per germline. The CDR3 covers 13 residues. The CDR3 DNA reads TGTGCCAACAGCTTAGATTTTATTCAGCCCCAGCATTTT. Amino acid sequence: CANSLDFIQPQHF.

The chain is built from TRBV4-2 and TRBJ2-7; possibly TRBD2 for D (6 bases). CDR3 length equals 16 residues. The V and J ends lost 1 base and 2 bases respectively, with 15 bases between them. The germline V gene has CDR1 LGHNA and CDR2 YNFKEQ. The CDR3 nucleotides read TGTGCCAGCAGCCAAGGGGACGCGGGGCCCACCTACGAGCAGTACTTC. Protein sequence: CASSQGDAGPTYEQYF.

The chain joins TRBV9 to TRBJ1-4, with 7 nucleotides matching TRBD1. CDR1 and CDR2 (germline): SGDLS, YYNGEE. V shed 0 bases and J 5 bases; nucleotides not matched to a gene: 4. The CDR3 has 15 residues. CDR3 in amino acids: CASSVEGTDNEKLFF. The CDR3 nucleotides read TGTGCCAGCAGCGTAGAGGGGACAGACAATGAAAAACTGTTTTTT.

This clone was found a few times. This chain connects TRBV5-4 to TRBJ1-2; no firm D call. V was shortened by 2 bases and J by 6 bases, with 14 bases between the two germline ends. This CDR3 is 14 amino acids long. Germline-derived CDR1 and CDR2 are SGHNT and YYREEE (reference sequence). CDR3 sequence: CASSLPGERDGYTF. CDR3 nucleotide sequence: TGTGCCAGCAGCTTACCGGGAGAACGGGATGGCTACACCTTC.

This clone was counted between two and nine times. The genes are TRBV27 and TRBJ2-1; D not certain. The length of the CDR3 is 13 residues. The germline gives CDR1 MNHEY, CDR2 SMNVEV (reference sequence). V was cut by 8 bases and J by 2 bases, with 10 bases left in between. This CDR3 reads CASRDNAYNEQFF. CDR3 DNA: TGTGCCAGCCGAGACAACGCCTACAATGAGCAGTTCTTC.

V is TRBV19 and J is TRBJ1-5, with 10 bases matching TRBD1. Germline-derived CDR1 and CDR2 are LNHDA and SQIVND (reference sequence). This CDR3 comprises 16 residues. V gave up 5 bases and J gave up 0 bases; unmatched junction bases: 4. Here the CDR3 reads CASSDRGLHSNQPQHF. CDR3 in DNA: TGTGCCAGTAGTGACAGGGGGCTGCATAGCAATCAGCCCCAGCATTTT.

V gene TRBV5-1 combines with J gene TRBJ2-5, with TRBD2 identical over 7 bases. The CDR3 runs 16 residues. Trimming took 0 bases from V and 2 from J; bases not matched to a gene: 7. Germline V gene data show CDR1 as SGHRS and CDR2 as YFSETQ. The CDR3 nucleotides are TGCGCCAGCAGCTTGGCCGGGGAGGGGCTTCAAGAGACCCAGTACTTC. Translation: CASSLAGEGLQETQYF.

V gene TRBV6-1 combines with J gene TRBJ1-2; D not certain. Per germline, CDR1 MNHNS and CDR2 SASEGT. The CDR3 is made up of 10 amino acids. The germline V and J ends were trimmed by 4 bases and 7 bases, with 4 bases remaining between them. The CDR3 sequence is CASSVVGYTF. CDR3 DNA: TGTGCCAGCAGTGTCGTTGGCTACACCTTC.

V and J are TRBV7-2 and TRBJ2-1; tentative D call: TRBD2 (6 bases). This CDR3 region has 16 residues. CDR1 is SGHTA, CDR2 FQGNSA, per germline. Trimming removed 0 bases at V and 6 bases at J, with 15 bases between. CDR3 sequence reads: CASSLAATRDVNEQFF. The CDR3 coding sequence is TGTGCCAGCAGCTTAGCGGCGACTAGGGACGTCAATGAGCAGTTCTTC. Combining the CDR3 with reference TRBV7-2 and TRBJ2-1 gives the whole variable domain GAGVSQSPSNKVTEKGKDVELRCDPISGHTALYWYRQSLGQGLEFLIYFQGNSAPDKSGLPSDRFSAERTGGSVSTLTIQRTQQEDSAVYLCASSLAATRDVNEQFFGPGTRLTVL.

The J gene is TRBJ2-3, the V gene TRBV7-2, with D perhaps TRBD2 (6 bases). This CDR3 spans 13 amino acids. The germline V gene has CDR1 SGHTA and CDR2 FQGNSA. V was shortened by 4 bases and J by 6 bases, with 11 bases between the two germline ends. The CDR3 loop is CASSYTSWDTQYF. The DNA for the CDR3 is TGTGCCAGCAGCTATACTAGCTGGGATACGCAGTATTTT.

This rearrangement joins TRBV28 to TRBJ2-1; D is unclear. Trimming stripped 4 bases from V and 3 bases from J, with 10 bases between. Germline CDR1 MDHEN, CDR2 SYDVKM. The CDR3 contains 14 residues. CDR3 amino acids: CASSWVGFYNEQFF. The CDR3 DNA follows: TGTGCCAGCAGTTGGGTGGGCTTCTACAATGAGCAGTTCTTC. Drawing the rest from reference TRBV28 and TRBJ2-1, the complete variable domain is DVKVTQSSRYLVKRTGEKVFLECVQDMDHENMFWYRQDPGLGLRLIYFSYDVKMKEKGDIPEGYSVSREKKERFSLILESASTNQTSMYLCASSWVGFYNEQFFGPGTRLTVL.

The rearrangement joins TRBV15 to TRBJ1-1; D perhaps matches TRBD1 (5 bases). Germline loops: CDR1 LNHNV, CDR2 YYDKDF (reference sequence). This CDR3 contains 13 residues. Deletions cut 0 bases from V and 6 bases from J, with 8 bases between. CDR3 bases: TGTGCCACCAGCAGAGATAGGGGATCTGAAGCTTTCTTT. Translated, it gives CATSRDRGSEAFF.

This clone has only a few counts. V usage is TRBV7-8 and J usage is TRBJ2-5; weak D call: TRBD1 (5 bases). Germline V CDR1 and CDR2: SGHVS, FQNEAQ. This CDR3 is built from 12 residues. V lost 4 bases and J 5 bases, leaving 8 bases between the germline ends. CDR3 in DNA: TGTGCCAGCAGCTCACAGGAGGAGACCCAGTACTTC. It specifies CASSSQEETQYF.

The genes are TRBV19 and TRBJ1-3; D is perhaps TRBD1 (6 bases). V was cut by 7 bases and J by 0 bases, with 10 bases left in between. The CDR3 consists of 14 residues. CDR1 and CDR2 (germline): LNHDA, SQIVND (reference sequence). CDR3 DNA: TGTGCCAGTAAGGACAGAAGCTCTGGAAACACCATATATTTT. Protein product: CASKDRSSGNTIYF.